This TCR beta chain was identified in a study of shared clonotypes between healthy human individuals. The CDR3 has 15 amino acids. Trimming left V 3 bases short and J 4 bases short, with 13 bases between. The germline V gene encodes CDR1 SGHTA and CDR2 FQGNSA. Researchers ran the assay at a deep level. Several immunoSEQ plates received, in even portions, the genomic DNA of each subset. When replicate PCRs were run on sorted subsets, they used 200 to 250 ng DNA, tens of thousands of T cell genomes. As handled by the study authors: Filtering was not the same, since immunoSEQ gave junction-only sequences without quality scores. TCRdb's table, derived via immunoSEQ multiplex PCR, lists solely in-frame clones and lacks some. That table gives V, J and clone size, and the DNA gave D and trimming. This table has 1,100,000 or so clones, 70% to 80% appearing once.

The origin of this receptor is a man between 18 and 35 years old in good health. Some clones in this sample may be carry-over from other donors' samples. Sequencing input: memory CD4+ T cells from PBMCs. Specified subset: CD45RA-negative fraction. V is TRBV7-2 and J is TRBJ2-1; D assignment may be TRBD1 or TRBD2 (5 bases each). The CDR3 here is CASSLTGASYNEQFF. CDR3 nucleotides: TGTGCCAGCAGCTTGACCGGGGCCTCGTACAATGAGCAGTTCTTC.